The 4 T cell receptor beta chains given below trace back to one sample, sequenced in a study of blood T cell repertoires in COVID-19. Only in-frame clones appear in the TCRdb table, and some are missing; sequencing was by immunoSEQ multiplex PCR. Seen here are over 400,000 clones, 85% to 90% observed once, and the top ten hold 7.5% to 9%. What was sequenced was peripheral blood. The receptors were gathered from a woman aged 45 to 65 with COVID-19, enrolled during active disease.

V and J are TRBV6-5 and TRBJ1-6; 10 bases are a match to TRBD1. The ends lost 7 bases at V and 10 bases at J; junction bases unmatched: 10. Germline V lookup: CDR1 MNHEY, CDR2 SVGAGI. The CDR3 sequence is 15 residues long. The CDR3 coding sequence is TGTGCCAGCACCCCGGACAGGGGGTATGGGTCACCCCTCCACTTT. It yields the protein CASTPDRGYGSPLHF.

The CDR3 region is CASSQLAGGPNEQFF. DNA of the CDR3: TGTGCCAGCAGCCAACTAGCGGGGGGGCCGAATGAGCAGTTCTTC. The genes are TRBV3-1 (or the pseudogene TRBV3-2) and TRBJ2-1; 12 nucleotides match TRBD2. CDR1 LGHDT and CDR2 YNNKEL come from the germline V gene (reference sequence). This CDR3 is built from 15 residues. V lost 2 bases to trimming and J lost 7 bases; unmatched junction nucleotides: 3.

V and J are TRBV5-1 and TRBJ2-7; TRBD2 might be the D (6 bases). With 4 bases removed from V and 3 bases from J, the gap between germline ends came to 17 bases. The CDR3 runs 15 residues. Germline-derived CDR1 and CDR2 are SGHRS and YFSETQ. The CDR3 here is CASSPNAGTFYEQYF. CDR3 sequence (DNA): TGCGCCAGCAGCCCGAATGCCGGGACTTTCTACGAGCAGTACTTC.

This clone appeared a few times. The chain combines TRBV5-1 with TRBJ1-1; unclear D gene. The CDR3 spans 14 residues. Between the trimmed V and J ends, which lost 1 base and 8 bases, there was a span of 15 bases. Per the germline V gene, CDR1 is SGHRS and CDR2 is YFSETQ. The CDR3 bases are TGCGCCAGCAGCTTGTCTGGTCTTGATGGCGAAGCTTTCTTT. The encoded protein is CASSLSGLDGEAFF.